This T cell receptor beta chain was sequenced in a study of tumor-infiltrating lymphocytes in oesophageal squamous cell carcinoma. Using its own MiXCR run on the PCR reads, TCRdb lists one record per CDR3 protein. The sample carries 15,000 to 25,000 distinct CDR3 sequences, approximately 39% recorded once. This clonotype was counted ten times or more. Germline V gene data show CDR1 as SGHRS and CDR2 as YFSETQ. V was clipped by 0 bases and J by 2 bases, with 5 bases between them. CDR3 length: 13 residues. This clonotype was sampled from a male donor with esophageal squamous cell carcinoma. Material: esophageal tumor tissue. V and J are TRBV5-1 and TRBJ1-1; D remains unclear. CDR3 DNA sequence: TGCGCCAGCAGCTTGGCCAGAAACACTGAAGCTTTCTTT. This encodes CASSLARNTEAFF.